Presented here are 14 T cell receptor beta chains from one specimen sequenced in a study of CD4+ T cells in melanoma. Some clones are missing from TCRdb's copy, which holds only in-frame ones; the method was immunoSEQ multiplex PCR. Of 13,000 or so clones in the sample, approximately 71% were seen once. Sample: cells from a culture (not recorded whether cultured in vitro). The origin of the receptors is a human donor with melanoma.

This clone was recorded a few times. The chain employs TRBV2 and TRBJ1-1; the D is unclear. Trimming took 7 bases from V and 1 from J, leaving 10 bases between them. The germline CDR1 and CDR2 sequences are SNHLY and FYNNEI. The CDR3 extends over 13 amino acids. The CDR3 loop reads CASKGQANTEAFF. The DNA of the CDR3 is TGTGCCAGCAAAGGCCAGGCGAACACTGAAGCTTTCTTT.

This rearrangement joins TRBV15 to TRBJ1-2; D gene unclear. The V end lost 4 bases, the J end lost 0 bases, and 12 bases lay between the germline ends. Germline loops: CDR1 LNHNV, CDR2 YYDKDF (reference sequence). The CDR3 is 15 residues long. Here the CDR3 reads CATSKGIEANYGYTF. In nucleotides, the CDR3 is TGTGCCACCAGCAAAGGGATTGAGGCTAACTATGGCTACACCTTC. Supplemented by reference TRBV15 and TRBJ1-2, the full variable domain reads DAMVIQNPRYQVTQFGKPVTLSCSQTLNHNVMYWYQQKSSQAPKLLFHYYDKDFNNEADTPDNFQSRRPNTSFCFLDIRSPGLGDTAMYLCATSKGIEANYGYTFGSGTRLTVV.

The chain has TRBV4-2 and TRBJ2-3, with D hard to call. The germline gives CDR1 LGHNA, CDR2 YNFKEQ. The CDR3 covers 13 residues. The V and J ends lost 1 base and 2 bases respectively, with 4 bases between them. The CDR3 nucleotides are TGTGCCAGCAGCCAAGGACCCACAGATACGCAGTATTTT. The encoded protein is CASSQGPTDTQYF.

CDR3 amino acids: CASSLMTGGGEKLFF. The CDR3 bases are TGTGCCAGCAGCTTAATGACAGGGGGTGGTGAAAAACTGTTTTTT. The rearrangement uses TRBV7-8 and TRBJ1-4; 9 bases are a match to TRBD1. Germline V gene lookup returns CDR1 SGHVS and CDR2 FQNEAQ. The V segment lost 2 bases and the J segment 7 bases; nucleotides outside the gene matches: 5. This CDR3 has 15 amino acids. Complete variable domain (other parts from reference TRBV7-8 and TRBJ1-4): GAGVSQSPRYKVAKRGQDVALRCDPISGHVSLFWYQQALGQGPEFLTYFQNEAQLDKSGLPSDRFFAERPEGSVSTLKIQRTQQEDSAVYLCASSLMTGGGEKLFFGSGTQLSVL.

This clone has just a few counts. This sequence joins TRBV19 and TRBJ1-5; D is uncertain. CDR3 length: 14 amino acids. Germline V lookup: CDR1 LNHDA, CDR2 SQIVND (reference sequence). The V and J ends lost 7 bases and 3 bases respectively, with 13 bases between them. The CDR3 DNA reads TGTGCCAGTAACGATAGGAGGCTCAATCAGCCCCAGCATTTT. Translating gives CASNDRRLNQPQHF. Looking up the rest from reference TRBV19 and TRBJ1-5 gives the full variable domain: DGGITQSPKYLFRKEGQNVTLSCEQNLNHDAMYWYRQDPGQGLRLIYYSQIVNDFQKGDIAEGYSVSREKKESFPLTVTSAQKNPTAFYLCASNDRRLNQPQHFGDGTRLSIL.

CDR3 coding DNA: TGTGCCAGCACCCCAGGGGGGGGTACGAGCTCTGGAAACACCATATATTTT. It yields the protein CASTPGGGTSSGNTIYF. The genes are TRBV2 and TRBJ1-3, with TRBD1 matching 7 bases. The V gene's germline CDR1 is SNHLY and CDR2 FYNNEI. The CDR3 runs 17 residues. J was trimmed by 0 bases and V by 7 bases; bases with no gene match: 12. Based on the CDR3 plus reference TRBV2 and TRBJ1-3, the full variable domain is EPEVTQTPSHQVTQMGQEVILRCVPISNHLYFYWYRQILGQKVEFLVSFYNNEISEKSEIFDDQFSVERPDGSNFTLKIRSTKLEDSAMYFCASTPGGGTSSGNTIYFGEGSWLTVV.

CDR3 bases: TGTGCCAGCAGTGGAGGATATAGGGCGGGGGGCGGAGATACGCAGTATTTT. Encoded protein: CASSGGYRAGGGDTQYF. The chain is built from TRBV6-1 and TRBJ2-3, with 8 bases aligning to TRBD2. The CDR3 runs to 17 residues. In germline, CDR1 is MNHNS, CDR2 SASEGT. Trimming at V came to 4 bases and at J to 5 bases, leaving 14 bases not matched to a gene.

The V and J genes are TRBV7-3 and TRBJ1-5; D not resolved. The V end was cut by 2 bases, the J end by 7 bases, with 6 bases between. The CDR3 runs to 12 residues. Germline values: CDR1 SGHTA, CDR2 FQGTGA. The CDR3 DNA is TGTGCCAGCAGCTTAGCAGGACAGCCCCAGCATTTT. Translated: CASSLAGQPQHF.

The V and J genes are TRBV5-1 and TRBJ2-7, with a tentative D call TRBD1 (6 bases). CDR3 length: 14 amino acids. V gave up 8 bases and J gave up 4 bases, with 19 bases separating them. CDR1 and CDR2 (germline): SGHRS, YFSETQ. CDR3 protein: CASGSGGPTYEQYF. The CDR3 region has the DNA TGCGCCAGTGGAAGTGGGGGCCCCACTTACGAGCAGTACTTC.

The V gene is TRBV29-1, the J gene TRBJ2-1, with 8 bases matching TRBD1. Germline lookup yields CDR1 SQVTM and CDR2 ANQGSEA. The CDR3 covers 15 residues. J lost 7 bases, V lost 6 bases, and 14 bases had no gene match. In DNA, the CDR3 is TGCAGCGTCGCTAGAACACGCCAGGGGGCTAATGAGCAGTTCTTC. This translates into CSVARTRQGANEQFF.

This clone was detected a few times. The chain uses TRBV7-7 and TRBJ2-7, with TRBD1 identical over 11 bases. The CDR3 contains 15 residues. Germline assignment: CDR1 SSHAT and CDR2 FNYEAQ (reference sequence). V gave up 3 bases and J gave up 2 bases; unmatched junction bases: 3. CDR3 sequence reads: CASSLGQGGPYEQYF. In nucleotides, the CDR3 is TGTGCCAGCAGCTTGGGACAGGGGGGTCCCTACGAGCAGTACTTC.

The rearrangement joins TRBV6-1 to TRBJ1-5; 7 bases agree with TRBD1. With 3 bases clipped from V and 2 bases from J, the junction kept 4 bases outside the gene matches. CDR1 and CDR2 from the germline V gene are MNHNS and SASEGT. The CDR3 covers 15 residues. DNA for the CDR3: TGTGCCAGCAGTGACATCGACAGGGGCAATCAGCCCCAGCATTTT. It codes for CASSDIDRGNQPQHF.

The V gene is TRBV5-4, the J gene TRBJ2-7, with 8 nucleotides matching TRBD1. This CDR3 contains 15 residues. Germline-derived CDR1 and CDR2 are SGHNT and YYREEE (reference sequence). Trimming cost V 3 bases and J 3 bases; bases outside gene matches: 8. The CDR3 bases are TGTGCCAGCAGCTCACAAAAACAGGGGGACTACGAGCAGTACTTC. This translates into CASSSQKQGDYEQYF.

This clone occurred a few times. The chain uses TRBV19 and TRBJ1-1; maybe TRBD1 (5 bases). This CDR3 spans 12 amino acids. Germline assignment: CDR1 LNHDA and CDR2 SQIVND (reference sequence). The V gene lost 6 bases and the J gene lost 10 bases, with 15 bases spanning the gap. CDR3 coding DNA: TGTGCCAGTAGATCAGGGAGTGGATTAGCTTTCTTT. Amino acid sequence: CASRSGSGLAFF.